Listed here are 21 T cell receptor beta chains from one sample, sequenced in a study of OX40 agonist ivuxolimab in advanced cancers. Clones were sequenced by immunoSEQ multiplex PCR, and TCRdb holds only the in-frame ones, with some missing. The sample records around 52,000 clones, over 80% being singletons. Source: CD4+ or CD8+ T cells sorted from blood, taken in a trial of the OX40 agonist ivuxolimab. Receptor source: an adult with an advanced solid tumor such as melanoma, head and neck, liver or kidney cancer.

This clone was seen a handful of times. This sequence joins TRBV6-5 and TRBJ2-4; D remains ambiguous. The V gene lost 8 bases and the J gene lost 9 bases, with 20 bases spanning the gap. CDR3 length: 14 residues. CDR1 is MNHEY, CDR2 SVGAGI, per germline. The CDR3 DNA follows: TGTGCCAGCCACCTCATTAAGCCTCGCAGCATTCAGTACTTC. Protein product: CASHLIKPRSIQYF.

This clone was counted only a few times. This sequence joins TRBV27 and TRBJ1-5; tentative D call: TRBD1 (5 bases). The germline CDR1 and CDR2 sequences are MNHEY and SMNVEV (reference sequence). The CDR3 totals 14 residues. V lost 6 bases, J lost 4 bases, and 13 bases lay in between. CDR3 sequence reads: CASSPVGGNQPQHF. DNA for the CDR3: TGTGCCAGCAGCCCCGTGGGGGGAAATCAGCCCCAGCATTTT.

The V and J genes are TRBV5-1 and TRBJ2-7, with TRBD1 matching over 7 bases. This CDR3 comprises 13 residues. Trimming cost V 4 bases and J 7 bases; bases outside gene matches: 8. Germline lookup yields CDR1 SGHRS and CDR2 YFSETQ. CDR3 DNA sequence: TGCGCCAGCAGCACTCAAAACAGGGGAGAGCAGTACTTC. It is translated as CASSTQNRGEQYF. Using reference TRBV5-1 and TRBJ2-7 for the parts outside the CDR3, the full variable domain is KAGVTQTPRYLIKTRGQQVTLSCSPISGHRSVSWYQQTPGQGLQFLFEYFSETQRNKGNFPGRFSGRQFSNSRSEMNVSTLELGDSALYLCASSTQNRGEQYFGPGTRLTVT.

This sequence joins TRBV5-4 and TRBJ1-2; D call uncertain. This CDR3 is built from 11 residues. Trimming left V 3 bases short and J 1 base short, with 1 base between. Germline CDR1 SGHNT, CDR2 YYREEE (reference sequence). The CDR3 loop is CASSYNYGYTF. CDR3 DNA: TGTGCCAGCAGCTATAACTATGGCTACACCTTC.

The chain couples TRBV5-6 to TRBJ2-7; perhaps TRBD1 as D (6 bases). The germline CDR1 and CDR2 sequences are SGHDT and YYEEEE. This CDR3 has 13 residues. The ends were cut back, 5 bases at V and 1 base at J, with 10 bases in the middle. The CDR3 sequence is CASRVTGSYEQYF. CDR3 bases: TGTGCCAGCAGGGTGACAGGTTCCTACGAGCAGTACTTC. The full variable domain, rest sourced from reference TRBV5-6 and TRBJ2-7, is DAGVTQSPTHLIKTRGQQVTLRCSPKSGHDTVSWYQQALGQGPQFIFQYYEEEERQRGNFPDRFSGHQFPNYSSELNVNALLLGDSALYLCASRVTGSYEQYFGPGTRLTVT.

The chain links TRBV12-2 to TRBJ2-3; the D call of TRBD1 is as the table states it, not checked on the DNA. TRBV12-2 is deemed a pseudogene. The length of the CDR3 is 13 residues. DNA of the CDR3: TGTGCAAGTCGCCCATGTTTCCCAGATACGCAGTATTTT. Translation: CASRPCFPDTQYF.

This chain joins TRBV19 and TRBJ2-2; D uncertain. Per the germline V gene, CDR1 is LNHDA and CDR2 is SQIVND (reference sequence). V was trimmed by 0 bases and J by 6 bases, leaving 8 bases between them. This CDR3 region has 14 residues. CDR3 sequence: CASSIDNKAGELFF. CDR3 coding DNA: TGTGCCAGTAGTATAGACAATAAGGCCGGGGAGCTGTTTTTT.

The rearrangement links TRBV10-3 to TRBJ2-7; D might be TRBD2 (6 bases). The length of the CDR3 is 15 residues. V was shortened by 4 bases and J by 0 bases, with 13 bases between the two germline ends. Germline lookup yields CDR1 ENHRY and CDR2 SYGVKD. The CDR3 is CAISGRETSSYEQYF. For the CDR3, the DNA is TGTGCCATCAGTGGACGGGAGACAAGCTCCTACGAGCAGTACTTC.

The gene calls are TRBV6-5 and TRBJ1-2; D remains unclear. V lost 0 bases, J lost 1 base, and 6 bases lay in between. The germline V gene encodes CDR1 MNHEY and CDR2 SVGAGI. CDR3 length: 14 residues. The CDR3 DNA follows: TGTGCCAGCAGTTACTCACGGATTAACTATGGCTACACCTTC. Amino acids: CASSYSRINYGYTF.

The V gene is TRBV7-2, the J gene TRBJ2-3; 10 bases line up with TRBD1. This CDR3 has 16 residues. V dropped 7 bases and J dropped 4; count of bases not matched to a gene: 11. The germline CDR1 and CDR2 sequences are SGHTA and FQGNSA. The CDR3 region is CASKQTGGFIPDTQYF. The DNA for the CDR3 is TGTGCCAGCAAACAGACAGGGGGCTTTATCCCAGATACGCAGTATTTT.

This rearrangement joins TRBV9 to TRBJ2-1; no reliable D call. Per the germline V gene, CDR1 is SGDLS and CDR2 is YYNGEE. Trimming removed 0 bases at V and 10 bases at J, with 14 bases between. The CDR3 contains 14 residues. In DNA form, the CDR3 reads TGTGCCAGCAGCGTAGACGTCTTAAGAGAAGAGCAGTTCTTC. It yields the protein CASSVDVLREEQFF.

The CDR3 coding sequence is TGTGCCAGCAGTAAAGGGGACAGGGACTATGGCTACACCTTC. Translated, it gives CASSKGDRDYGYTF. This chain links TRBV6-4 with TRBJ1-2; 9 nucleotides agree with TRBD1. Trimming took 5 bases from V and 3 from J; bases not matched to a gene: 4. Germline-derived CDR1 and CDR2 are MRHNA and SNTAGT. This CDR3 has 14 amino acids.

The chain couples TRBV29-1 to TRBJ2-7; 10 positions match TRBD1. Losses at the gene ends were 6 bases for V and 3 bases for J; bases not matched to a gene: 8. This CDR3 has 14 residues. Germline values: CDR1 SQVTM, CDR2 ANQGSEA. The CDR3 DNA is TGCAGCGTGAAAACCGGGACAGGGGTCTACGAGCAGTACTTC. Translated, it gives CSVKTGTGVYEQYF.

V gene TRBV28 combines with J gene TRBJ2-7; D unresolved. The germline V and J ends were trimmed by 4 bases and 4 bases, with 8 bases remaining between them. The germline gives CDR1 MDHEN, CDR2 SYDVKM. The CDR3 covers 12 residues. The CDR3 nucleotides read TGTGCCAGCAGTTCTATGATTTACGAGCAGTACTTC. It specifies CASSSMIYEQYF.

This clone was observed a single time. The chain is built from TRBV7-9 and TRBJ2-1; no definite D call. Germline V gene sequence: CDR1 SEHNR, CDR2 FQNEAQ (reference sequence). V was shortened by 3 bases and J by 3 bases, with 0 bases between the two germline ends. The CDR3 has 11 amino acids. CDR3 in amino acids: CASSFYNEQFF. CDR3 in DNA: TGTGCCAGCAGCTTCTACAATGAGCAGTTCTTC. The variable domain in full, with the rest retrieved from reference TRBV7-9 and TRBJ2-1, is DTGVSQNPRHKITKRGQNVTFRCDPISEHNRLYWYRQTLGQGPEFLTYFQNEAQLEKSRLLSDRFSAERPKGSFSTLEIQRTEQGDSAMYLCASSFYNEQFFGPGTRLTVL.

The V and J genes are TRBV7-8 and TRBJ2-3; unclear D gene. V shed 2 bases and J shed 4 bases, with 10 bases lying between them. The CDR3 length is 14 residues. Germline V gene data show CDR1 as SGHVS and CDR2 as FQNEAQ. The CDR3 sequence: CASSLISPPDTQYF. For the CDR3, the DNA is TGTGCCAGCAGCTTAATTTCACCGCCAGATACGCAGTATTTT.

The chain couples TRBV18 to TRBJ1-1; D unclear. The CDR3 runs 13 residues. V gave up 3 bases and J gave up 11 bases, with 16 bases separating them. Germline values: CDR1 KGHSH, CDR2 LQKENI. DNA for the CDR3: TGTGCCAGCTCACCGACGTTTGGGTTTGCGGCTTTCTTT. Amino acid sequence: CASSPTFGFAAFF.

Here the CDR3 DNA reads TGTGCCAGCAGCTTAGCGTCGGGACTAGCGGCCCCCTACGAGCAGTACTTC. It encodes CASSLASGLAAPYEQYF. The chain carries TRBV7-9 and TRBJ2-7, with 11 bases identical to TRBD2. The ends lost 0 bases at V and 2 bases at J; junction bases unmatched: 6. The CDR3 runs to 17 residues. Per the germline V gene, CDR1 is SEHNR and CDR2 is FQNEAQ (reference sequence).

The rearrangement links TRBV5-5 to TRBJ1-5, with a weak D call TRBD1 (5 bases). The germline V and J ends were trimmed by 3 bases and 0 bases, with 10 bases remaining between them. The CDR3 length is 15 residues. Looked up from germline, CDR1 is SGHKS and CDR2 is YYEKEE (reference sequence). The CDR3 reads CASSYQGYSNQPQHF. The CDR3 bases are TGTGCCAGCAGCTACCAGGGTTATAGCAATCAGCCCCAGCATTTT.

This clone was detected only a few times. The gene calls are TRBV2 and TRBJ1-1, with TRBD1 matching over 7 bases. Trimming took 3 bases from V and 4 from J; bases not matched to a gene: 11. CDR1 is SNHLY and CDR2 is FYNNEI in the germline V gene. This CDR3 is 16 amino acids long. CDR3 in amino acids: CASSDRPDRAGTEAFF. In DNA, the CDR3 is TGTGCCAGCAGTGATAGGCCCGACAGGGCAGGCACTGAAGCTTTCTTT. Together with reference TRBV2 and TRBJ1-1, the CDR3 gives the full variable domain: EPEVTQTPSHQVTQMGQEVILRCVPISNHLYFYWYRQILGQKVEFLVSFYNNEISEKSEIFDDQFSVERPDGSNFTLKIRSTKLEDSAMYFCASSDRPDRAGTEAFFGQGTRLTVV.

In the case of this clone: Relative to the germline gene, one junction end is altered; a read error may explain this. The genes are TRBV7-9 and TRBJ2-2; D possibly corresponds to TRBD1 (6 bases). CDR1 SEHNR and CDR2 FQNEAQ come from the germline V gene (reference sequence). The CDR3 loop spans 13 amino acids. In DNA form, the CDR3 reads TGTGCCAGCCGCTTAGGGGGCACCGGGGAGCTGTTTTTT. Amino acid sequence: CASRLGGTGELFF.